The 19 T cell receptor beta chains below were found in one sample sequenced in a study of control samples from healthy donors and cancer patients. The data were produced by immunoSEQ multiplex PCR, yet TCRdb's version contains in-frame clones alone and is incomplete. The sample carries 110,000 or so clones, approximately 84% recorded once. The sequencing input was blood. These receptors were taken from a man between 18 and 29 years old in good health.

This rearrangement joins TRBV27 to TRBJ2-7, with D perhaps matching TRBD1 or TRBD2 (5 bases each). Trimming removed 2 bases at V and 3 bases at J, with 11 bases between. From germline, CDR1 is MNHEY and CDR2 SMNVEV (reference sequence). This CDR3 has 14 amino acids. The chain's CDR3 is CASSLKGRGYEQYF. CDR3 coding DNA: TGTGCCAGCAGTTTAAAGGGGAGAGGCTACGAGCAGTACTTC.

CDR3 residues: CATSDFGHPDTGELFF. The CDR3 coding sequence is TGTGCCACCAGTGATTTCGGGCACCCAGACACCGGGGAGCTGTTTTTT. This chain links TRBV24-1 with TRBJ2-2; no clear D gene. The CDR3 is 16 residues long. Germline V CDR1 and CDR2: KGHDR, SFDVKD. The V and J ends lost 1 base and 3 bases respectively, with 11 bases between them.

J is TRBJ1-2 and V is TRBV25-1, with D perhaps matching TRBD1 (6 bases). V was shortened by 3 bases and J by 2 bases, with 10 bases between the two germline ends. CDR1 is MGHDK, CDR2 SYGVNS, per germline. This CDR3 contains 14 residues. The CDR3 DNA follows: TGTGCCAGCAGTGATTTAGACAGGAACTATGGCTACACCTTC. Its translation is CASSDLDRNYGYTF.

By frequency in the sample, this clone is medium-sized. V usage is TRBV19 and J usage is TRBJ1-1; 9 nucleotides match TRBD1. V lost 7 bases and J lost 3; bases outside the gene matches: 18. This CDR3 is built from 18 residues. Germline-derived CDR1 and CDR2 are LNHDA and SQIVND (reference sequence). CDR3 sequence: CASTSPPGQGFWDTEAFF. The CDR3, as DNA: TGTGCCAGTACCTCTCCCCCGGGACAGGGTTTTTGGGACACTGAAGCTTTCTTT.

The chain links TRBV11-3 to TRBJ2-1; TRBD2 matches 12 bases. The V and J ends lost 4 bases and 3 bases, in that order; junction bases with no gene match: 7. From germline, CDR1 is SGHNT and CDR2 YENEEA. The CDR3 has 17 amino acids. CDR3 amino acids: CASSSHGLAGIYNEQFF. In nucleotides, the CDR3 is TGTGCCAGCAGCTCCCATGGACTAGCGGGAATCTACAATGAGCAGTTCTTC. Based on the CDR3 plus reference TRBV11-3 and TRBJ2-1, the full variable domain is EAGVVQSPRYKIIEKKQPVAFWCNPISGHNTLYWYLQNLGQGPELLIRYENEEAVDDSQLPKDRFSAERLKGVDSTLKIQPAELGDSAVYLCASSSHGLAGIYNEQFFGPGTRLTVL.

This chain uses TRBV9 with TRBJ2-1; D gene ambiguous. V was clipped by 0 bases and J by 8 bases, with 21 bases between them. The germline V gene encodes CDR1 SGDLS and CDR2 YYNGEE. The CDR3 consists of 17 residues. The CDR3 region is CASSVEEKASVSHEQFF. In nucleotides, the CDR3 is TGTGCCAGCAGCGTAGAAGAGAAGGCCAGTGTTTCGCATGAGCAGTTCTTC.

The chain uses TRBV2 and TRBJ2-2, with D possibly TRBD1 on 6 matching bases. Germline V gene sequence: CDR1 SNHLY, CDR2 FYNNEI. CDR3 length: 15 residues. Trimming took 6 bases from V and 0 from J, leaving 11 bases between them. CDR3 protein: CASRRTEANTGELFF. The DNA of the CDR3 is TGTGCCAGCAGGAGGACAGAAGCGAACACCGGGGAGCTGTTTTTT.

V is TRBV3-1 (or the pseudogene TRBV3-2) and J is TRBJ2-7; D may correspond to TRBD1 or TRBD2 (5 bases each). CDR3 length: 11 amino acids. V dropped 4 bases and J dropped 4 bases, with 5 bases sitting between them. Germline CDR1 and CDR2: LGHDT and YNNKEL (reference sequence). The CDR3: CASSRGYEQYF. Here the CDR3 DNA reads TGTGCCAGCAGCCGGGGGTACGAGCAGTACTTC.

The CDR3 here is CASSHILKQGDEQFF. CDR3 nucleotides: TGCGCCAGCAGCCACATCCTGAAGCAGGGAGATGAGCAGTTCTTC. The rearrangement uses TRBV4-1 and TRBJ2-1; perhaps D is TRBD1 or TRBD2 (5 bases each). The length of the CDR3 is 15 residues. Germline V gene sequence: CDR1 MGHRA, CDR2 YSYEKL. Between the trimmed V and J ends, which lost 3 bases and 8 bases, there was a span of 17 bases.

The chain couples TRBV3-1 (or the pseudogene TRBV3-2) to TRBJ2-1; possible D gene TRBD1, 5 bases. Trimming removed 0 bases from V and 3 bases from J, with 6 bases in between. CDR3 length: 14 amino acids. CDR1 LGHDT and CDR2 YNNKEL come from the germline V gene (reference sequence). For the CDR3, the DNA is TGTGCCAGCAGCCAAGACAGGGTCTACAATGAGCAGTTCTTC. As protein: CASSQDRVYNEQFF.

The chain links TRBV5-1 to TRBJ2-3; the D is unclear. The CDR3 covers 12 residues. V lost 0 bases, J lost 10 bases, and 9 bases lay in between. Germline-derived CDR1 and CDR2 are SGHRS and YFSETQ. The CDR3, as DNA: TGCGCCAGCAGCTTGGAAAGGGTTGCGCAGTATTTT. This sequence encodes CASSLERVAQYF. Full variable domain (missing parts from reference TRBV5-1 and TRBJ2-3): KAGVTQTPRYLIKTRGQQVTLSCSPISGHRSVSWYQQTPGQGLQFLFEYFSETQRNKGNFPGRFSGRQFSNSRSEMNVSTLELGDSALYLCASSLERVAQYFGPGTRLTVL.

The rearrangement joins TRBV14 to TRBJ2-1; 14 nucleotides match TRBD2. The germline CDR1 and CDR2 sequences are SGHDN and FVKESK. This CDR3 is built from 16 residues. V lost 4 bases, J lost 4 bases, and 3 bases stayed unmatched. The CDR3 nucleotides are TGTGCCAGCAGCCCCCGACTAGCGGGGGGGTACAATGAGCAGTTCTTC. Translation gives CASSPRLAGGYNEQFF.

The chain couples TRBV14 to TRBJ2-1; no firm D call. This CDR3 comprises 16 residues. The germline gives CDR1 SGHDN, CDR2 FVKESK. Deletions cut 0 bases from V and 0 bases from J, with 9 bases between. CDR3 bases: TGTGCCAGCAGCCAAGATACGAGCTTCTCCTACAATGAGCAGTTCTTC. Its protein product is CASSQDTSFSYNEQFF.

The V gene is TRBV6-5, the J gene TRBJ2-7; TRBD2 is a possible D gene (5 bases). V was clipped by 7 bases and J by 3 bases, with 13 bases between them. The CDR3 has 13 residues. The germline gives CDR1 MNHEY, CDR2 SVGAGI. CDR3 in DNA: TGTGCCAGCATCGAGGGCACCTTCTACGAGCAGTACTTC. Its translation: CASIEGTFYEQYF.

V is TRBV7-9 and J is TRBJ1-3; possibly TRBD1 for D (5 bases). Trimming pared 3 bases from V and 3 bases from J, leaving 12 bases between. Germline V CDR1 and CDR2: SEHNR, FQNEAQ (reference sequence). The CDR3 is 15 amino acids. The CDR3 is CASSFGMGDGNTIYF. The CDR3 coding sequence is TGTGCCAGCAGCTTTGGCATGGGGGATGGAAACACCATATATTTT.

V usage is TRBV6-2 or TRBV6-3 and J usage is TRBJ1-5; 12 positions match TRBD1. The CDR3 extends over 19 amino acids. Trimming removed 6 bases from V and 1 base from J; junction bases left unmatched: 13. Germline assignment: CDR1 MNHEY and CDR2 SVGEGT. CDR3 DNA: TGTGCCAGCAGCCTTCTACCGGGACAGGGGGCGTCGAGCAATCAGCCCCAGCATTTT. Translated: CASSLLPGQGASSNQPQHF.

For the CDR3, the DNA is TGTGCCAGCAGTTTCGGACTAGCGGGGACCAATGAGCAGTTCTTC. It translates to CASSFGLAGTNEQFF. The genes are TRBV27 and TRBJ2-1, with 12 bases matching TRBD2. Germline trimming cut 3 bases from V and 6 bases from J; bases unmatched to any gene: 3. The CDR3 spans 15 residues. Germline V CDR1 and CDR2: MNHEY, SMNVEV (reference sequence).

The rearrangement links TRBV25-1 to TRBJ1-2, with 7 bases matching TRBD1. The germline V gene encodes CDR1 MGHDK and CDR2 SYGVNS. J gave up 2 bases and V 6 bases, and 9 bases lay outside the gene matches. This CDR3 is built from 15 residues. The CDR3 DNA reads as TGTGCCAGCAGCGAAACAGGGGTATGGAACTATGGCTACACCTTC. It codes for CASSETGVWNYGYTF.

CDR3 residues: CASSPEGRPHNEKLFF. The CDR3 nucleotides are TGTGCCAGCAGCCCAGAGGGGAGGCCGCATAATGAAAAACTGTTTTTT. This sequence joins TRBV7-6 and TRBJ1-4; possibly TRBD1 for D (5 bases). The CDR3 loop spans 16 amino acids. Looked up from germline, CDR1 is SGHVS and CDR2 is FNYEAQ. Trimming removed 5 bases at V and 4 bases at J, with 17 bases between.